The 24 T cell receptor beta chains below all came from one sample that was sequenced in a study of blood T cell repertoires in COVID-19. Sequenced by immunoSEQ multiplex PCR; TCRdb stores in-frame clones only, minus some. The table lists 85,000 to 120,000 clones, 70% to 85% of them singletons. The sample comprised peripheral blood. The receptors derive from a woman in her sixties or seventies with acute or convalescent COVID-19.

This rearrangement joins TRBV19 to TRBJ2-2; 7 bases are a match to TRBD2. The CDR3 is made up of 15 amino acids. The V gene's germline CDR1 is LNHDA and CDR2 SQIVND (reference sequence). J gave up 8 bases and V 6 bases, and 12 bases lay outside the gene matches. The CDR3 sequence is CASRTLSTSIGELFF. Written as DNA, the CDR3 is TGTGCCAGTAGAACCCTGTCGACTAGCATAGGGGAGCTGTTTTTT. Complete variable domain (other parts from reference TRBV19 and TRBJ2-2): DGGITQSPKYLFRKEGQNVTLSCEQNLNHDAMYWYRQDPGQGLRLIYYSQIVNDFQKGDIAEGYSVSREKKESFPLTVTSAQKNPTAFYLCASRTLSTSIGELFFGEGSRLTVL.

This clone was observed a single time. The chain carries TRBV10-3 and TRBJ1-5; D is uncertain. Germline assignment: CDR1 ENHRY and CDR2 SYGVKD. The CDR3 extends over 13 amino acids. Trimming shortened V by 3 bases and J by 0 bases, and 3 bases separated the two germline ends. The CDR3 region has the DNA TGTGCCATCAGTGACAGTAGCAATCAGCCCCAGCATTTT. Translation gives CAISDSSNQPQHF.

The V gene is TRBV6-5, the J gene TRBJ1-1, with 9 bases aligning to TRBD1. This CDR3 has 13 amino acids. V was clipped by 5 bases and J by 3 bases; unmatched bases: 1. Germline-derived CDR1 and CDR2 are MNHEY and SVGAGI. The CDR3 is CASSRTGDTEAFF. The CDR3 region has the DNA TGTGCCAGCAGTCGGACAGGGGACACTGAAGCTTTCTTT.

The chain uses TRBV6-5 and TRBJ1-1; the D gene is possibly TRBD1 (5 bases). Germline assignment: CDR1 MNHEY and CDR2 SVGAGI. Trimming stripped 3 bases from V and 3 bases from J, with 14 bases between. The CDR3 contains 15 residues. The CDR3 nucleotides read TGTGCCAGCAGTTATGTCCGGGGGTTCGACACTGAAGCTTTCTTT. Its protein is CASSYVRGFDTEAFF.

This clone has a single count. V is TRBV10-3 and J is TRBJ2-3, with 7 nucleotides matching TRBD1. The CDR3 is made up of 17 amino acids. CDR1 is ENHRY and CDR2 is SYGVKD in the germline V gene. V lost 3 bases to trimming and J lost 3 bases; unmatched junction nucleotides: 12. DNA for the CDR3: TGTGCCATCAGTGATAGAAGGGCAGGGGGTTCGACAGATACGCAGTATTTT. Protein: CAISDRRAGGSTDTQYF.

The J gene is TRBJ1-4, the V gene TRBV4-1; possibly TRBD1 for D (5 bases). Between the trimmed V and J ends, which lost 5 bases and 8 bases, there was a span of 15 bases. CDR1 is MGHRA and CDR2 is YSYEKL in the germline V gene. This CDR3 region has 14 residues. The CDR3 DNA reads as TGCGCCAGCAGCGTCCGGGACTGGGGGGAAAAACTGTTTTTT. Its protein is CASSVRDWGEKLFF.

This clone was counted only a few times. This chain joins TRBV10-3 and TRBJ1-5; 7 bases agree with TRBD1. The junction had 8 bases not matched to a gene; V was cut back by 0 bases and J by 3 bases. The V gene's germline CDR1 is ENHRY and CDR2 SYGVKD. CDR3 length: 17 amino acids. In nucleotides, the CDR3 is TGTGCCATCAGTGAGTCGGGGACAGCCGCTTTCAATCAGCCCCAGCATTTT. Its protein product is CAISESGTAAFNQPQHF.

This clone has more than one count but fewer than ten. The V gene is TRBV4-1, the J gene TRBJ2-7; no firm D call. Germline V gene sequence: CDR1 MGHRA, CDR2 YSYEKL. The CDR3 sequence is 17 residues long. The germline V and J ends were trimmed by 0 bases and 0 bases, with 15 bases remaining between them. CDR3 loop: CASSQDPAGPYSYEQYF. The CDR3 DNA reads TGCGCCAGCAGCCAAGATCCCGCAGGCCCCTACTCCTACGAGCAGTACTTC.

The chain recombines TRBV6-5 with TRBJ2-1; 8 nucleotides line up with TRBD1. Germline CDR1 and CDR2: MNHEY and SVGAGI. J lost 5 bases, V lost 10 bases, and 7 bases had no gene match. The CDR3 loop spans 13 amino acids. Here the CDR3 reads CATVRQGNNEQFF. In nucleotides, the CDR3 is TGTGCCACCGTGAGACAGGGGAACAATGAGCAGTTCTTC.

The chain employs TRBV2 and TRBJ1-6; 10 bases map to TRBD1. The length of the CDR3 is 15 residues. Germline trimming cut 7 bases from V and 8 bases from J; bases unmatched to any gene: 8. The germline gives CDR1 SNHLY, CDR2 FYNNEI. CDR3 sequence (DNA): TGTGCCAGCAAGACGACAGGGGGCTTAGATTCACCCCTCCACTTT. It is translated as CASKTTGGLDSPLHF.

The genes are TRBV7-9 and TRBJ1-2, with D uncertain. The length of the CDR3 is 16 residues. V was pared by 4 bases and J by 4 bases, with 19 bases between. Germline lookup yields CDR1 SEHNR and CDR2 FQNEAQ (reference sequence). CDR3 region: CASSSPAGGGSYGYTF. The CDR3 coding sequence is TGTGCCAGCAGCTCCCCAGCTGGCGGAGGATCCTATGGCTACACCTTC.

This clone has just one count. The chain employs TRBV21-1 and TRBJ2-7; no DNA check was done on the table's D call, TRBD2. TRBV21-1 is tagged as a pseudogene. The CDR3 totals 15 residues. CDR3 sequence (DNA): TGTGCCAGCAGCAAAGTCAGACTAGCGCCGCACGAGCAGTACTTC. Residues: CASSKVRLAPHEQYF.

This chain joins TRBV18 and TRBJ1-1; 7 nucleotides match TRBD1. Germline CDR1 and CDR2: KGHSH and LQKENI. This CDR3 is built from 13 residues. The ends lost 4 bases at V and 8 bases at J; junction bases unmatched: 7. CDR3 loop: CASSRDRDREAFF. The CDR3 nucleotides read TGTGCCAGCTCACGTGACAGGGATAGAGAAGCTTTCTTT.

The chain is built from TRBV12-5 and TRBJ1-5; D possibly corresponds to TRBD1 (6 bases). The CDR3 sequence is 15 residues long. The V and J ends lost 2 bases and 2 bases respectively, with 10 bases between them. Germline CDR1 reads LGHNT; CDR2 reads FRNRAP. The CDR3 nucleotides are TGTGCTAGTGGTTTGTACAGGGATGGCAATCAGCCCCAGCATTTT. This translates into CASGLYRDGNQPQHF.

The V call is TRBV7-2, the J call TRBJ1-2; 7 nucleotides line up with TRBD1. Germline V gene sequence: CDR1 SGHTA, CDR2 FQGNSA. The CDR3 sequence is 13 residues long. V lost 2 bases to trimming and J lost 4 bases; unmatched junction nucleotides: 1. CDR3 protein: CASSLSGGYGYTF. Here the CDR3 DNA reads TGTGCCAGCAGCTTATCAGGGGGCTATGGCTACACCTTC.

V is TRBV14 and J is TRBJ2-2; 7 nucleotides align to TRBD2. CDR1 and CDR2 from the germline V gene are SGHDN and FVKESK. V lost 1 base and J lost 3; bases outside the gene matches: 8. The CDR3 extends over 17 amino acids. CDR3 sequence: CASSQAGQRGYTGELFF. CDR3 DNA sequence: TGTGCCAGCAGCCAAGCTGGCCAGCGGGGATACACCGGGGAGCTGTTTTTT.

The chain uses TRBV19 and TRBJ1-1, with 7 nucleotides matching TRBD1. CDR1 LNHDA and CDR2 SQIVND come from the germline V gene (reference sequence). The CDR3 has 12 amino acids. The V segment lost 8 bases and the J segment 6 bases; nucleotides outside the gene matches: 6. CDR3 amino acids: CASGRQGAEAFF. The CDR3 DNA is TGTGCCAGTGGAAGACAGGGAGCTGAAGCTTTCTTT. Looking up the rest from reference TRBV19 and TRBJ1-1 gives the full variable domain: DGGITQSPKYLFRKEGQNVTLSCEQNLNHDAMYWYRQDPGQGLRLIYYSQIVNDFQKGDIAEGYSVSREKKESFPLTVTSAQKNPTAFYLCASGRQGAEAFFGQGTRLTVV.

In its sample, this clone was seen once. The chain combines TRBV2 with TRBJ2-1; TRBD2 matches 16 bases. Per the germline V gene, CDR1 is SNHLY and CDR2 is FYNNEI. CDR3 length: 17 amino acids. J was trimmed by 6 bases and V by 6 bases; bases with no gene match: 8. DNA for the CDR3: TGTGCCAGCAGCGGCGGGACTAGCGGGAGGGTGGCCAATGAGCAGTTCTTC. Translated: CASSGGTSGRVANEQFF.

This chain uses TRBV1 with TRBJ1-4. TRBV1 corresponds to a pseudogene. There are 20 residues in the CDR3. The CDR3: CTSSQDKRLGLGGTNEKLFF. The DNA of the CDR3 is TGCACCAGCAGCCAAGATAAGAGACTGGGTTTAGGTGGAACTAATGAAAAACTGTTTTTT.

CDR3 sequence reads: CASSPTGSPNSPLHF. The DNA of the CDR3 is TGTGCCAGCTCACCTACCGGGAGCCCTAATTCACCCCTCCACTTT. The chain combines TRBV18 with TRBJ1-6, with D hard to call. Germline CDR1 reads KGHSH; CDR2 reads LQKENI. CDR3 size: 15 residues. The germline V and J ends were trimmed by 3 bases and 6 bases, with 12 bases remaining between them.

The V and J genes are TRBV2 and TRBJ1-4; D is unclear. The V and J ends lost 7 bases and 8 bases respectively, with 8 bases between them. Germline loops: CDR1 SNHLY, CDR2 FYNNEI. This CDR3 has 11 residues. In DNA form, the CDR3 reads TGTGCCAGCAACACGAAAGAAAAACTGTTTTTT. As protein: CASNTKEKLFF.

This clone was observed a few times. The genes are TRBV7-3 and TRBJ1-1, with D perhaps TRBD1 (5 bases). Trimming took off 2 bases at V and 6 bases at J, with 13 bases between the two ends. Per germline, CDR1 SGHTA and CDR2 FQGTGA. The CDR3 has 14 amino acids. The CDR3 nucleotides read TGTGCCAGCAGCTTAGGGGGGAATATGGCTGAAGCTTTCTTT. This sequence encodes CASSLGGNMAEAFF.

In DNA form, the CDR3 reads TGTGCCAGCAGGGGACTCGGGACAGGGCAATTCTACGAGCAGTACTTC. Translating it yields CASRGLGTGQFYEQYF. V is TRBV2 and J is TRBJ2-7; 9 nucleotides match TRBD1. The length of the CDR3 is 16 residues. The V segment lost 6 bases and the J segment 3 bases; nucleotides outside the gene matches: 12. Germline V lookup: CDR1 SNHLY, CDR2 FYNNEI.

The rearrangement uses TRBV14 and TRBJ2-2; TRBD2 is a possible D gene (5 bases). The V end was cut by 4 bases, the J end by 2 bases, with 8 bases between. The CDR3 extends over 14 amino acids. CDR1 SGHDN and CDR2 FVKESK come from the germline V gene. The CDR3 spells CASSPTRNTGELFF. The CDR3 DNA follows: TGTGCCAGCAGCCCTACTAGAAACACCGGGGAGCTGTTTTTT.